Listed below are T cell receptor beta chains from one sample, sequenced in a study of neurological immune-mediated disorders. TCRdb re-called the 5' RACE reads with MiXCR, one entry per CDR3 protein. There are about 59,000 distinct CDR3 sequences in the sample; 9.5% to 15% occur only once, and around a tenth lies in the top ten. The sample consisted of PBMCs. These receptors all stem from a woman aged 55-69 years with HTLV-1-associated myelopathy (HAM/TSP). CDR3s include the opening cysteine and the closing phenylalanine or tryptophan. Fields, in order: J gene, clone size, V gene, D gene, CDR3 DNA, CDR3 protein. The D gene is left open where the match is weak. Not every row has a clone size; where given, it reads once, few, many or a size class.

>TRBJ2-2|many|TRBV11-2|TRBD2
TGTGCCAGCAAGTTGGGTAGCGGGAGTTGGGACACCGGGGAGCTGTTTTTT
CASKLGSGSWDTGELFF
>TRBJ2-7|many|TRBV5-1|TRBD1
TGCGCCAGCAGCCCCGGGACAGGGGTCTACGAGCAGTACTTC
CASSPGTGVYEQYF
>TRBJ1-2|many|TRBV3-1|-
TGTGCCAGCAGCCCTTCGGGGGGGCGAGTTTCTGGCTACACCTTC
CASSPSGGRVSGYTF
>TRBJ2-2|-|TRBV20-1|TRBD2
TGCAGTGCTAGAGCTAAGCGGGAGGCCAGGAACACCGGGGAGCTGTTTTTT
CSARAKREARNTGELFF
>TRBJ2-5|many|TRBV5-1|TRBD1
TGCGCCAGCAGCTTTACAGGGGAGCTCGCCCGAGAGACCCAGTACTTC
CASSFTGELARETQYF
>TRBJ2-2|few|TRBV12-3/TRBV12-4|TRBD1
TGTGCCAGCAGTTTAGTAGGGGGCAACACCGGGGAGCTGTTTTTT
CASSLVGGNTGELFF
>TRBJ2-7|many|TRBV18|-
TGTGCCAGCTCCCTGGGAACAGGGCCCTACGAGCAGTACTTC
CASSLGTGPYEQYF
>TRBJ1-1|many|TRBV5-1|-
TGCGCCAGCAGCTTGGAGGGTCCCTTGAACACTGAAGCTTTCTTT
CASSLEGPLNTEAFF
>TRBJ2-7|-|TRBV10-3|TRBD1
TGTGCCATCAGTGTAGAGGGGGCCCACGAGCAGTACTTC
CAISVEGAHEQYF
>TRBJ2-5|many|TRBV5-1|TRBD2
TGCGCCAGCAGCCCTAGGACTAGCGGGGAGACCCAGTACTTC
CASSPRTSGETQYF
>TRBJ2-1|many|TRBV20-1|TRBD2
TGCAGTGCTAAGACCGGGACTAGCGGGATTCGCTCCTACAATGAGCAGTTCTTC
CSAKTGTSGIRSYNEQFF
>TRBJ2-1|many|TRBV5-1|TRBD1
TGCGCCAGCAGCACGGGAGACAGGGGTGCTCGCAATGAGCAGTTCTTC
CASSTGDRGARNEQFF
>TRBJ1-2|-|TRBV5-1|-
TGCGCCAGCAGCTTGGATAGTCAGAACTATGGCTACACCTTC
CASSLDSQNYGYTF
>TRBJ2-7|many|TRBV9|TRBD2
TGTGCCAGCAGCGCGGGACTAGCGGGAGGGGAAGAGCAGTACTTC
CASSAGLAGGEEQYF
>TRBJ2-2|medium-sized|TRBV29-1|TRBD1
TGCAGCGTTGAAAAGGACAGGGGCACCGGGGAGCTGTTTTTT
CSVEKDRGTGELFF
>TRBJ2-1|-|TRBV7-2|-
TGTGTCAGCGCGTGGGGGGCGAGCTCCTACAATGAGCAGTTCTTC
CVSAWGASSYNEQFF
>TRBJ2-1|medium-sized|TRBV10-3|-
TGTGCCATCGGGGACAACTACAATGAGCAGTTCTTC
CAIGDNYNEQFF
>TRBJ2-5|-|TRBV11-2|-
TGTGCCAGCAGCTTAGAAGCCCGGAGGAGCGGCGACCAAGAGACCCAGTACTTC
CASSLEARRSGDQETQYF
>TRBJ2-3|many|TRBV20-1|TRBD2
TGCAGTGCTCTTACTAGCGGGATGAGTGATACGCAGTATTTT
CSALTSGMSDTQYF
>TRBJ1-5|many|TRBV27|-
TGTGCCAGCAGTTTAGGAGGGGGAACTAGTCAGCCCCAGCATTTT
CASSLGGGTSQPQHF
>TRBJ2-7|many|TRBV6-6|TRBD2
TGTGCCAGCAGCGATGGGACTAGCGGGACATACGAGCAGTACTTC
CASSDGTSGTYEQYF
>TRBJ1-3|many|TRBV6-5|TRBD1
TGTGCCAGCAGCCCGGGACAGGGGGCGGGAAACACCATATATTTT
CASSPGQGAGNTIYF
>TRBJ1-5|many|TRBV20-1|TRBD1
TGCAGTGCTAGTAGGGACAGGGGGCTTCAGCCCCAGCATTTT
CSASRDRGLQPQHF
>TRBJ2-5|many|TRBV20-1|-
TGCAGTGCTAGGATGAGCTTTACAGGGAAAGAGACCCAGTACTTC
CSARMSFTGKETQYF